The subject of this entry is one TCR beta chain. As yet, its antigen is unknown. At one of its ends the junction is not consistent with the germline gene, which may arise from a read error. The CDR3 extends 3 residues past the end of the read, so its final part is completed from the germline J gene. The entry originates in a study of TET2 disruption in CD19-targeted CAR T cells. Looked up from germline, CDR1 is LGHNA and CDR2 is YNFKEQ. CDR3 length: 16 residues. Measured with immunoSEQ multiplex PCR; TCRdb has only the in-frame clones, and not every one. The specimen's table records 25,000 to 30,000 clones. Treatment indicated: autologous CTL019 cells: CD19 CAR with 4-1BB and CD3 zeta domains.

This TCR was recovered from a man between 65 and 79 years old with chronic lymphocytic leukemia. The input for sequencing was CD8- CAR+ T cells sorted from cultured blood T cells, taken for CD19 CAR T cell therapy. Subset indicated: CD8-negative CAR-positive T cells from the infusion product. J is TRBJ1-6 and V is TRBV4-2, with 9 bases that match TRBD1. The part of the CDR3 DNA that was read is TGCGCCAGCAGCCAAGAATTGGGGACAGGGAATTCACCC. Translated, it gives CASSQELGTGNSP. The whole CDR3 region reads CASSQELGTGNSPLHF.